This passage covers 20 T cell receptor beta chains from one sample sequenced in a study of lymphopenia after photon versus proton radiotherapy. Some clones are missing from TCRdb's copy, which holds only in-frame ones; the method was immunoSEQ multiplex PCR. Of approximately 160,000 clones listed, less than 90% were seen once; the top ten hold 4% to 5%. The input for sequencing was peripheral blood, taken from a patient treated with photon-based radiotherapy. The receptors here all came from a man between 45 and 60 years old with gastric cancer.

The chain joins TRBV21-1 to TRBJ1-5. TRBV21-1 is listed as a pseudogene. The CDR3 totals 15 residues. This CDR3 is CASTQERVSNQPQHF. In nucleotides, the CDR3 is TGTGCCAGCACCCAAGAAAGGGTGAGCAATCAGCCCCAGCATTTT.

The genes are TRBV30 and TRBJ2-6, with 8 bases that match TRBD2. The CDR3 sequence is 17 residues long. Germline V gene lookup returns CDR1 GTSNPN and CDR2 SVGIG (reference sequence). The trim removed 2 bases at V and 0 bases at J, leaving 6 bases unmatched. In DNA form, the CDR3 reads TGTGCCTGGAGTAAAGGACTAGCCAGCTCTGGGGCCAACGTCCTGACTTTC. Its protein is CAWSKGLASSGANVLTF.

This chain connects TRBV18 to TRBJ1-4; 7 bases are shared with TRBD1. The CDR3 runs 15 residues. V gave up 4 bases and J gave up 1 base; unmatched junction bases: 3. Germline V gives CDR1 KGHSH, CDR2 LQKENI. DNA of the CDR3: TGTGCCAGCTCACAAAACAGGGGAACTAATGAAAAACTGTTTTTT. Amino acid sequence: CASSQNRGTNEKLFF.

This clone has just one count. The genes are TRBV6-1 and TRBJ2-7, with a possible D match to TRBD2 (6 bases). Germline V gene sequence: CDR1 MNHNS, CDR2 SASEGT. CDR3 length: 15 residues. Deletions cut 6 bases from V and 7 bases from J, with 22 bases between. CDR3 DNA sequence: TGTGCCAGCAGAAGAGGGAGGCAGTTCGGACTGGAGCAGTACTTC. It encodes CASRRGRQFGLEQYF.

The chain recombines TRBV7-8 with TRBJ2-7, with no clear D. The CDR3 consists of 15 residues. The germline V gene has CDR1 SGHVS and CDR2 FQNEAQ. Trimming removed 2 bases at V and 2 bases at J, with 13 bases between. CDR3: CASSLRAPSPYEQYF. For the CDR3, the DNA is TGTGCCAGCAGCTTACGGGCCCCCTCTCCCTACGAGCAGTACTTC.

The rearrangement links TRBV7-8 to TRBJ2-3, with a possible D match to TRBD1 (5 bases). Germline V CDR1 and CDR2: SGHVS, FQNEAQ. This CDR3 has 14 residues. Trimming left V 4 bases short and J 2 bases short, with 10 bases between. The CDR3 DNA follows: TGTGCCAGCAGCTCGACAGAAAACACAGATACGCAGTATTTT. It specifies CASSSTENTDTQYF.

The rearrangement links TRBV5-4 to TRBJ2-7, with D hard to call. The germline V and J ends were trimmed by 1 base and 3 bases, with 5 bases remaining between them. This CDR3 is built from 12 residues. Germline V gene lookup returns CDR1 SGHNT and CDR2 YYREEE (reference sequence). CDR3 in DNA: TGTGCCAGCAGCTTGCGAAACTACGAGCAGTACTTC. Encoded protein: CASSLRNYEQYF. The full variable domain, its missing parts supplied by reference TRBV5-4 and TRBJ2-7, is ETGVTQSPTHLIKTRGQQVTLRCSSQSGHNTVSWYQQALGQGPQFIFQYYREEENGRGNFPPRFSGLQFPNYSSELNVNALELDDSALYLCASSLRNYEQYFGPGTRLTVT.

There are many counts of this clone. The same CDR3 also results from other DNA sequences found in this sample. The chain uses TRBV7-9 and TRBJ2-7; 8 nucleotides match TRBD1. Germline CDR1 and CDR2: SEHNR and FQNEAQ (reference sequence). The J segment lost 0 bases and the V segment lost 5 bases, leaving 3 bases of the junction unmatched. This CDR3 region has 14 residues. In DNA, the CDR3 is TGTGCCAGCAGCCTTCAGGGGGCCTCCTACGAGCAGTACTTC. Protein product: CASSLQGASYEQYF.

The chain uses TRBV15 and TRBJ1-2, with TRBD1 matching 9 bases. Per germline, CDR1 LNHNV and CDR2 YYDKDF (reference sequence). The CDR3 extends over 16 amino acids. V was clipped by 4 bases and J by 2 bases; unmatched bases: 8. CDR3 DNA sequence: TGTGCCACCAGCAATAAGGCCGGACAGGGGAACTATGGCTACACCTTC. Translated, it gives CATSNKAGQGNYGYTF.

The chain carries TRBV7-9 and TRBJ2-7, with 11 bases matching TRBD2. CDR1 and CDR2 (germline): SEHNR, FQNEAQ (reference sequence). J was trimmed by 2 bases and V by 5 bases; bases with no gene match: 5. This CDR3 spans 15 amino acids. The CDR3 DNA reads as TGTGCCAGCAGCCTGTCGGGACTAGCGGCCTACGAGCAGTACTTC. Residues: CASSLSGLAAYEQYF.

CDR3 DNA sequence: TGCGCCAGCAGCTTGGGGCGGGATCTCTACGAGCAGTACTTC. Encoded protein: CASSLGRDLYEQYF. V gene TRBV5-1 combines with J gene TRBJ2-7, with D maybe TRBD2 (6 bases). Germline CDR1 reads SGHRS; CDR2 reads YFSETQ. Trimming stripped 0 bases from V and 3 bases from J, with 10 bases between. The CDR3 is 14 residues long.

The chain links TRBV11-3 to TRBJ2-3; D may be TRBD1 or TRBD2 (5 bases each). Trimming shortened V by 1 base and J by 3 bases, and 5 bases separated the two germline ends. Germline V gene lookup returns CDR1 SGHNT and CDR2 YENEEA. CDR3 size: 13 residues. The CDR3 sequence is CASSLGGTDTQYF. The CDR3 DNA reads as TGTGCCAGCAGCTTAGGGGGGACAGATACGCAGTATTTT.

The chain combines TRBV15 with TRBJ2-1; D uncertain. Between the trimmed V and J ends, which lost 5 bases and 5 bases, there was a span of 7 bases. The CDR3 sequence is 12 residues long. Germline CDR1 and CDR2: LNHNV and YYDKDF (reference sequence). CDR3 nucleotides: TGTGCCACCAGCCGCTACAACAATGAGCAGTTCTTC. Translation gives CATSRYNNEQFF.

The chain links TRBV7-2 to TRBJ2-7; D may be TRBD1 (6 bases). Trimming removed 1 base from V and 5 bases from J, with 12 bases in between. CDR1 and CDR2 (germline): SGHTA, FQGNSA. The CDR3 sequence is 14 residues long. The CDR3 DNA reads TGTGCCAGCAGCTTAGAGGGGGACATCCACGAGCAGTACTTC. It encodes CASSLEGDIHEQYF.

Comments on this clone: Other DNA sequences in the sample encode the same CDR3. This chain connects TRBV5-1 to TRBJ1-5, with D uncertain. The CDR3 is 14 residues long. In germline, CDR1 is SGHRS, CDR2 YFSETQ. Trimming removed 2 bases from V and 1 base from J, with 7 bases in between. The CDR3 bases are TGCGCCAGCAGCTTATCCGGGAGCAATCAGCCCCAGCATTTT. Translated, it gives CASSLSGSNQPQHF.

The chain recombines TRBV28 with TRBJ1-1; D gene uncertain. The V gene's germline CDR1 is MDHEN and CDR2 SYDVKM. Trimming removed 6 bases at V and 1 base at J, with 18 bases between. The CDR3 covers 16 residues. CDR3 sequence (DNA): TGTGCCAGCAGCACCGTGCAGCTTGCGGGGAACACTGAAGCTTTCTTT. It encodes CASSTVQLAGNTEAFF. Together with reference TRBV28 and TRBJ1-1, the CDR3 gives the full variable domain: DVKVTQSSRYLVKRTGEKVFLECVQDMDHENMFWYRQDPGLGLRLIYFSYDVKMKEKGDIPEGYSVSREKKERFSLILESASTNQTSMYLCASSTVQLAGNTEAFFGQGTRLTVV.

The chain carries TRBV27 and TRBJ1-1; D might be TRBD1 (6 bases). Trimming shortened V by 7 bases and J by 1 base, and 19 bases separated the two germline ends. CDR1 is MNHEY and CDR2 is SMNVEV in the germline V gene (reference sequence). The CDR3 extends over 16 amino acids. The CDR3, as DNA: TGTGCCAGCACCCCGAAGACAGGATTGGCGAACACTGAAGCTTTCTTT. Translation: CASTPKTGLANTEAFF.

V and J are TRBV5-4 and TRBJ2-1; possibly TRBD1 for D (6 bases). This CDR3 has 16 amino acids. The germline CDR1 and CDR2 sequences are SGHNT and YYREEE (reference sequence). V dropped 4 bases and J dropped 5 bases, with 19 bases sitting between them. CDR3 in DNA: TGTGCCAGCAGCAGAGGGGGTGGGAACCCCGACAATGAGCAGTTCTTC. Its protein is CASSRGGGNPDNEQFF.

The chain recombines TRBV6-5 with TRBJ2-2, with 8 positions matching TRBD1. CDR3 length: 16 amino acids. Germline values: CDR1 MNHEY, CDR2 SVGAGI. J was trimmed by 1 base and V by 0 bases; bases with no gene match: 1. The CDR3 DNA reads TGTGCCAGCAGTTACTCGGGACAGGTGAACACCGGGGAGCTGTTTTTT. As protein: CASSYSGQVNTGELFF.

The CDR3 bases are TGTGCCAGCAGCAAAGAGGTGGGGGGCAGAGGGGAAGCTTTCTTT. Amino acid sequence: CASSKEVGGRGEAFF. The J gene is TRBJ1-1, the V gene TRBV21-1. TRBV21-1 is a known pseudogene. This CDR3 spans 15 amino acids.